The present T cell receptor beta chain was sequenced within a study of blood T cell repertoires in COVID-19. Study-wide context: Acute and convalescent COVID-19 samples came from the United States, Italy and Spain. T cells, B-cell-depleted T cells, or PBMCs provided the cDNA or gDNA that served as material.

CDR1 is SNHLY and CDR2 is FYNNEI in the germline V gene. This CDR3 contains 15 residues. Germline trimming cut 8 bases from V and 3 bases from J; bases unmatched to any gene: 13. As processed by the authors: It was from reference gene primer amplification that nucleated cell counts were estimated. Assay: immunoSEQ multiplex PCR; the TCRdb copy retains only in-frame clones and omits some. V, J and clone size are those of that table, while D and trimming were read from the DNA. The sample includes under 300,000 clones, over 80% seen only once; the top ten take more than 1.5%. The specimen sequenced was peripheral blood. The sequence was obtained from a woman between 40 and 50 years old who had recovered from COVID-19. The chain has TRBV2 and TRBJ2-7, with 7 bases fitting TRBD2. CDR3 coding DNA: TGTGCCAGCGCCGGGGGAGGGACCTTAGGCTACGAGCAGTACTTC. Translation gives CASAGGGTLGYEQYF.